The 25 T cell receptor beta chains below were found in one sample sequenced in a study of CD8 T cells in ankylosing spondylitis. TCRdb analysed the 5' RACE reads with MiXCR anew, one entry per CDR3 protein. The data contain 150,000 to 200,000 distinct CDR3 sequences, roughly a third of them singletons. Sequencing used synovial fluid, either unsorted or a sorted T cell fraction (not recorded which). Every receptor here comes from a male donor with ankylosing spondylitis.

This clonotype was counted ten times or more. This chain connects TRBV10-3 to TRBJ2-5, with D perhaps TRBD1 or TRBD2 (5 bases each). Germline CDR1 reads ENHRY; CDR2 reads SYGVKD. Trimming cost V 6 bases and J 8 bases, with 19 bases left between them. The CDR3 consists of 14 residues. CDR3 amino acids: CAISPTALGETQYF. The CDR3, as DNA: TGTGCCATCAGCCCGACAGCCCTCGGGGAAACCCAGTACTTC.

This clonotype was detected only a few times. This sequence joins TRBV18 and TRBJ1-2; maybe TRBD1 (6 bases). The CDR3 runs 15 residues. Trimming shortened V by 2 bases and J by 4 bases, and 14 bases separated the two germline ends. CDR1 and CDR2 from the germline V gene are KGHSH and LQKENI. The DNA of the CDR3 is TGTGCCAGCTCACCAGAAACAGGGAGAGGCTATGGCTACACCTTC. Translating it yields CASSPETGRGYGYTF.

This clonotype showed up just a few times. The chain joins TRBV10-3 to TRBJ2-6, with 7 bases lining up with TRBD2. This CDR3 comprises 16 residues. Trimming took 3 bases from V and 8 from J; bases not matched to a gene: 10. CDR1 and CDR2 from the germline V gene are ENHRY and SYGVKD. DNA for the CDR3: TGTGCCATCAGTGAATTAGCGGGTACGCAGACCAACGTCCTGACTTTC. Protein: CAISELAGTQTNVLTF.

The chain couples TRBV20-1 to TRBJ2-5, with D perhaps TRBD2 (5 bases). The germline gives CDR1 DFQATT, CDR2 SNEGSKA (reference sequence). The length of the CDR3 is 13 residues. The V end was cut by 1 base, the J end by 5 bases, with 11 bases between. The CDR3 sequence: CSARVDFLETQYF. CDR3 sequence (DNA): TGCAGTGCTAGAGTGGACTTTTTGGAGACCCAGTACTTC.

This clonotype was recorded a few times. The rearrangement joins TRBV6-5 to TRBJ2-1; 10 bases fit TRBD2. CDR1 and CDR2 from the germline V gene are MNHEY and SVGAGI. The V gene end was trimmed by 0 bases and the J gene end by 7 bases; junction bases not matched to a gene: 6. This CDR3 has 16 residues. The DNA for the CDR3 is TGTGCCAGCAGTTACTCTAGCGGGAGGCCGGGGAATGAGCAGTTCTTC. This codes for CASSYSSGRPGNEQFF.

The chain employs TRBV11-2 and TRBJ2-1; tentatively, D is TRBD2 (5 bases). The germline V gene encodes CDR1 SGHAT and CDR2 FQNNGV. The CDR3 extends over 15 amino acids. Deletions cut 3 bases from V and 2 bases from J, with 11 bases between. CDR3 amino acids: CASSFDFGAYNEQFF. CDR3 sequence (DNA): TGTGCCAGCAGCTTTGACTTCGGGGCCTACAATGAGCAGTTCTTC.

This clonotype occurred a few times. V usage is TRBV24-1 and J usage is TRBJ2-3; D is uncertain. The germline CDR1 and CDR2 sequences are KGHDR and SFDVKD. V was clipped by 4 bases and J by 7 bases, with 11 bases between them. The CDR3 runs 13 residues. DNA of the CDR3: TGTGCCACCAGTGAACCCCTGAGCTATACGCAGTATTTT. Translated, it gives CATSEPLSYTQYF.

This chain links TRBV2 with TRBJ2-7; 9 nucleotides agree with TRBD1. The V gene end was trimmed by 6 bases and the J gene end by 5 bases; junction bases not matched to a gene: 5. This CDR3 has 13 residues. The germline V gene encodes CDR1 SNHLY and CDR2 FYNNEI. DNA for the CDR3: TGTGCCAGCAGCGGGGACAGGGTAAACGAGCAGTACTTC. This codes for CASSGDRVNEQYF.

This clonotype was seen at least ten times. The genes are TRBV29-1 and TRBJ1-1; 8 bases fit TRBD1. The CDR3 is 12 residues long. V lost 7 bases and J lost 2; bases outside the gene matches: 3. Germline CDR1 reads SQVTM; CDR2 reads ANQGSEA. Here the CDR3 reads CSGGQENTEAFF. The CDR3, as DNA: TGCAGCGGGGGACAGGAAAACACTGAAGCTTTCTTT.

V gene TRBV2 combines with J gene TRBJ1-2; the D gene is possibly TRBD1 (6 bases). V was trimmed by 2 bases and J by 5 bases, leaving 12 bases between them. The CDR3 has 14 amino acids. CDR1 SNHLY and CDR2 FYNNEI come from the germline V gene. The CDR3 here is CASSERGSAYGYTF. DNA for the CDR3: TGTGCCAGCAGTGAAAGGGGGTCCGCGTATGGCTACACCTTC.

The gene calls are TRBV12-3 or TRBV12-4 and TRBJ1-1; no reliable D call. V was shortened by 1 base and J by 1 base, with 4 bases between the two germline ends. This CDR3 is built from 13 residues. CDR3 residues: CASSLEANTEAFF. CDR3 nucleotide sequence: TGTGCCAGCAGTTTAGAAGCGAACACTGAAGCTTTCTTT.

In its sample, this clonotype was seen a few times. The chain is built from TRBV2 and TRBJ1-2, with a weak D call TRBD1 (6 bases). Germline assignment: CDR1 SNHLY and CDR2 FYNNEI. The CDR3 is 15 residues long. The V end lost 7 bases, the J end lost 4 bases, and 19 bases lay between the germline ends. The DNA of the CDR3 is TGTGCCAGCAATCTGCAGGGGCGTTCTTCCTATGGCTACACCTTC. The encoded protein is CASNLQGRSSYGYTF.

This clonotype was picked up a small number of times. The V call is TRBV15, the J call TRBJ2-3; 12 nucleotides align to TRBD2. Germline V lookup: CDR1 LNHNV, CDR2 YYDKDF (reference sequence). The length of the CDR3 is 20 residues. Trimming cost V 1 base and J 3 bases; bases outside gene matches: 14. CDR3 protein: CATSRVFPSSGGAVTDTQYF. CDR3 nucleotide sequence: TGTGCCACCAGCAGAGTTTTTCCGTCTAGCGGGGGGGCGGTAACAGATACGCAGTATTTT.

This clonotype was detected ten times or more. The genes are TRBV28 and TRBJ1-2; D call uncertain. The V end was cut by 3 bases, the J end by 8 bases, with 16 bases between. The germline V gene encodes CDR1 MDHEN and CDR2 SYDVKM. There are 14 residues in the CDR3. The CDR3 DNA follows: TGTGCCAGCAGTTTCCGTAGGGATGCCGGGGGCTACACCTTC. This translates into CASSFRRDAGGYTF.

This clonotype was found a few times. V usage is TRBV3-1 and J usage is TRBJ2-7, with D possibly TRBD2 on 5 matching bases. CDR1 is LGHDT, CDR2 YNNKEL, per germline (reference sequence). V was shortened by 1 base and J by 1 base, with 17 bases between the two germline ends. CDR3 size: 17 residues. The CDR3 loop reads CASSQGEFEGLSYEQYF. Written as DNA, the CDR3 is TGTGCCAGCAGCCAAGGCGAGTTTGAAGGACTGTCCTACGAGCAGTACTTC.

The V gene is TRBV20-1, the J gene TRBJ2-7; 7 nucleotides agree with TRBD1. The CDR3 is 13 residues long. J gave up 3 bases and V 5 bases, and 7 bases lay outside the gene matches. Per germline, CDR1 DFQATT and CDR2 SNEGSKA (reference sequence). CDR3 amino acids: CSAGYRGDYEQYF. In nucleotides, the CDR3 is TGCAGTGCTGGATACAGGGGAGACTACGAGCAGTACTTC.

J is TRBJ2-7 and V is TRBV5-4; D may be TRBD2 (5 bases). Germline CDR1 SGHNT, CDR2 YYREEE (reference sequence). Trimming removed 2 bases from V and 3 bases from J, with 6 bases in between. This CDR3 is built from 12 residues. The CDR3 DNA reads TGTGCCAGCAGCTTCGACTACTACGAGCAGTACTTC. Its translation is CASSFDYYEQYF.

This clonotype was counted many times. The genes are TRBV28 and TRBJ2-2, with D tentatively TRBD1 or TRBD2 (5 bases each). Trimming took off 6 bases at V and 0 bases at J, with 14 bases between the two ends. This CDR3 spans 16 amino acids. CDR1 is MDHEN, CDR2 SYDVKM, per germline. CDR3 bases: TGTGCCAGCAGCTCCCCGGGGCCCTCGAACACCGGGGAGCTGTTTTTT. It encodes CASSSPGPSNTGELFF.

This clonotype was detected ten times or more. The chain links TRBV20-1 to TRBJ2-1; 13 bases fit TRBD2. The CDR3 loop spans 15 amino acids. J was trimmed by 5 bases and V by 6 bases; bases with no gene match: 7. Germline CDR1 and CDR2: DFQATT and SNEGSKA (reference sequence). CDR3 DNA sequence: TGCAGTGCAAAATTGGGACTAGCGGGGAACAATGAGCAGTTCTTC. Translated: CSAKLGLAGNNEQFF.

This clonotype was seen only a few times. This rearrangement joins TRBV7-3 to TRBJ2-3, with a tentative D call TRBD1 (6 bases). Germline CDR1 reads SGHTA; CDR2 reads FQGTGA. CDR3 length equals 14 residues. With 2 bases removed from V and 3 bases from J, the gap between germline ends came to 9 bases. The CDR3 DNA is TGTGCCAGCAGCTTACGGACAGAGACAGATACGCAGTATTTT. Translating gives CASSLRTETDTQYF.

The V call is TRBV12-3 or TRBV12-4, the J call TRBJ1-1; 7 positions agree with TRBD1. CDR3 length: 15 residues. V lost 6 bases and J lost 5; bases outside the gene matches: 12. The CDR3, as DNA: TGTGCCAGCAGCTCACAAGACAGGGTCGGGACTGAAGCTTTCTTT. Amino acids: CASSSQDRVGTEAFF.

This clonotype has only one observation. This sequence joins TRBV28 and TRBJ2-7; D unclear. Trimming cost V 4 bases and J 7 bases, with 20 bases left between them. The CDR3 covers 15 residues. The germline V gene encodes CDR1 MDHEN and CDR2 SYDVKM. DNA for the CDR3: TGTGCCAGCAGTTCACCGACGTCCCAGGTGGGGGAGCAGTACTTC. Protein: CASSSPTSQVGEQYF. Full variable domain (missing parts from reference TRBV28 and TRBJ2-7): DVKVTQSSRYLVKRTGEKVFLECVQDMDHENMFWYRQDPGLGLRLIYFSYDVKMKEKGDIPEGYSVSREKKERFSLILESASTNQTSMYLCASSSPTSQVGEQYFGPGTRLTVT.

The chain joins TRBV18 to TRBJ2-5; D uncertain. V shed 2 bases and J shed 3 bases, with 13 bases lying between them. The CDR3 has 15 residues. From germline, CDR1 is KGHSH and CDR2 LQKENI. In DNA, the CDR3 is TGTGCCAGCTCACCAGCCTCGATAGCAAAAGAGACCCAGTACTTC. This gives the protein CASSPASIAKETQYF.

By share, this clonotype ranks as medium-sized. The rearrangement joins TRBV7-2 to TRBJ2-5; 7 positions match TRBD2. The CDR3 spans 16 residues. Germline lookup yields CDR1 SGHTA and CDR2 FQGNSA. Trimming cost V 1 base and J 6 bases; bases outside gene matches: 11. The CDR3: CASSLGGGGSRKTQYF. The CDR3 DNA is TGTGCCAGCAGCTTAGGTGGTGGCGGGAGTCGAAAGACCCAGTACTTC.

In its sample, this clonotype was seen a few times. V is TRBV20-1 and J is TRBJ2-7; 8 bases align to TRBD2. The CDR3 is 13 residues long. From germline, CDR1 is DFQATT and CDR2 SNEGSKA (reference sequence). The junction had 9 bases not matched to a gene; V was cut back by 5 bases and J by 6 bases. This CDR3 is CSAQTTSVGEQYF. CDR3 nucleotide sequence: TGCAGTGCTCAAACGACTAGCGTGGGCGAGCAGTACTTC.